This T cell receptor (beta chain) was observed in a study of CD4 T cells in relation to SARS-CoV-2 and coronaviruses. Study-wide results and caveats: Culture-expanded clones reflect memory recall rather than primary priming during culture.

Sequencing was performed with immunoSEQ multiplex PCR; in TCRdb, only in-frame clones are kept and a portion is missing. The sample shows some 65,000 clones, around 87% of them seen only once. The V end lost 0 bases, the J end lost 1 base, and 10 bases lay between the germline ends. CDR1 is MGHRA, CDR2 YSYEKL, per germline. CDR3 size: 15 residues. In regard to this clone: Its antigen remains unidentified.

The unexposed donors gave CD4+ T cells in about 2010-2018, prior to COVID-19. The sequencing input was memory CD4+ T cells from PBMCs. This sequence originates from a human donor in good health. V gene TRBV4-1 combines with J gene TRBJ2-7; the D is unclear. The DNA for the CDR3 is TGCGCCAGCAGCCAAGATAGCCGCCTTTCCTACGAGCAGTACTTC. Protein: CASSQDSRLSYEQYF.